Below, 8 T cell receptor delta chains from the same sample are listed, as sequenced in a study of fetal and pediatric gammadelta thymocytes. TCRdb re-called the reads using CATT. The sample has more than 650 delta-chain clones; roughly 19% are singletons. Fetal thymuses were obtained at roughly 14 to 22 weeks estimated gestational age from elective pregnancy terminations. Sequencing was done on a sample of non-Vgamma9Vdelta2 gamma-delta T cells from the thymus. As to subset: CD3+gammadeltaTCR+ thymocytes not co-expressing Vgamma9 and Vdelta2. Every receptor here comes from a human fetus.

This clone rates as large (0.1 to 1%). Other DNA sequences within the sample encode an identical CDR3. V usage is TRDV1 and J usage is TRDJ2; 10 bases are shared with TRDD3. CDR3 length equals 16 residues. Germline trimming cut 0 bases from V and 2 bases from J; bases unmatched to any gene: 0. The V gene's germline CDR1 is TSWWSYY and CDR2 QGS. The CDR3 nucleotides read TGTGCTCTTGGGGAACTGGGGGATACGTTGACAGCACAACTCTTCTTT. It specifies CALGELGDTLTAQLFF.

This clone was recorded a few times. The J gene is TRDJ1, the V gene TRDV1; TRDD3 matches 10 bases. This CDR3 region has 14 residues. Germline CDR1 TSWWSYY, CDR2 QGS. The V gene end was trimmed by 6 bases and the J gene end by 0 bases; junction bases not matched to a gene: 1. The CDR3 nucleotides are TGTGCTCTTGGTACTGGGGGATACACCGATAAACTCATCTTT. It specifies CALGTGGYTDKLIF.

In the case of this clone: Given a far larger clone just one base away, this is likely a sequencing read error. The chain carries TRDV1 and TRDJ1, with 7 bases that match TRDD3. From germline, CDR1 is TSWWSYY and CDR2 QGS. Trimming cost V 3 bases and J 1 base; bases outside gene matches: 11. The CDR3 spans 17 residues. CDR3 sequence reads: CALGDKKRYWGTDKLIF. DNA of the CDR3: TGTGCTCTTGGGGATAAAAAACGGTACTGGGGCACCGATAAACTCATCTTT.

By share, this clone ranks as medium-sized. The rearrangement links TRDV2 to TRDJ3; 12 nucleotides match TRDD3. The J gene is absent in TCRdb and was assigned here via DNA matching to germline. J gave up 1 base and V 1 base, and 7 bases lay outside the gene matches. This CDR3 comprises 20 residues. In germline, CDR1 is GEAIGNYY, CDR2 EKD. In nucleotides, the CDR3 is TGTGCCTGTGACACGCGTACTGGGGGATACTTGTCCTGGGACACCCGACAGATGTTTTTC. It is translated as CACDTRTGGYLSWDTRQMFF.

In its sample, this clone was seen a few times. Since a much larger clone is just one base distant, this may be a read error. The chain carries TRDV1 and TRDJ3; 8 nucleotides agree with TRDD3. Germline assignment: CDR1 TSWWSYY and CDR2 QGS. The CDR3 length is 18 residues. The CDR3 DNA reads TGTGCTCTTGGGGAACTGGGGGATAGCTCCTGGGACACCCAACAGATGTTTTTC. Protein product: CALGELGDSSWDTQQMFF.

Within the sample, this clone is medium-sized. This chain uses TRDV2 with TRDJ3; 12 bases are shared with TRDD3. Germline-derived CDR1 and CDR2 are GEAIGNYY and EKD. The V segment lost 2 bases and the J segment 5 bases; nucleotides outside the gene matches: 3. The CDR3 runs 17 residues. CDR3 nucleotides: TGTGCCTGTGACAAGTACTGGGGGATACGGGACACCCGACAGATGTTTTTC. It specifies CACDKYWGIRDTRQMFF.

This clone showed up just a few times. This may come from a read error, since a much larger clone is one base off. The same CDR3 arises from other DNA sequences in this sample as well. The chain carries TRDV2 and TRDJ1; 8 bases fit TRDD3. Germline V gives CDR1 GEAIGNYY, CDR2 EKD. V shed 1 base, J shed 3 bases, and the junction held 3 bases outside the gene matches. This CDR3 contains 14 residues. The CDR3 bases are TGTGCCTGTGACACGGGGGGATATGCCGATAAACTCATCTTT. Amino acids: CACDTGGYADKLIF.

This clone is large by share. This same CDR3 is encoded by further DNA sequences in the sample. The J gene is TRDJ2, the V gene TRDV2; 10 nucleotides line up with TRDD3. The CDR3 spans 15 residues. Trimming at V came to 1 base and at J to 2 bases, leaving 0 bases not matched to a gene. Germline loops: CDR1 GEAIGNYY, CDR2 EKD. The CDR3 DNA reads as TGTGCCTGTGACACTGGGGGATACTTGACAGCACAACTCTTCTTT. It specifies CACDTGGYLTAQLFF.